This T cell receptor beta chain was obtained from a study of PD-1 blockade in mismatch repair-deficient tumors. Whole-study context: Patients had about a dozen mismatch repair-deficient cancer types, all previously treated and progressing.

Germline CDR1 and CDR2: SGHDN and FVKESK. CDR3 length: 18 residues. V lost 0 bases and J lost 0; bases outside the gene matches: 3. Produced via immunoSEQ multiplex PCR; TCRdb's table is partial and in-frame only. The repertoire consists of some 15,000 clones, with about 87% occurring once and the leading ten covering roughly 1.5%. This TCR derives from an adult with mismatch repair-deficient cancer. The material was PBMCs, obtained less than 25 weeks after starting pembrolizumab. The rearrangement links TRBV14 to TRBJ2-1; TRBD2 matches 12 bases. In DNA, the CDR3 is TGTGCCAGCAGCCAAGAGGGACTAGCGGGCTTCTCCTACAATGAGCAGTTCTTC. It yields the protein CASSQEGLAGFSYNEQFF.